These 29 T cell receptor beta chains were all obtained from the same sample, sequenced in a study of CD8+ T cells in alopecia areata. The treatment here: oral pan-JAK inhibitor, 5-10 mg twice daily. Extracted RNA was reverse transcribed, and the resulting cDNA served as sequencing template. Only in-frame clones appear in the TCRdb table, and some are missing; sequencing was by immunoSEQ multiplex PCR. Of approximately 150,000 clones in the sample, about 88% were seen once. The sample consisted of CD8+ T cells sorted from blood, taken at week 4, from a patient treated with tofacitinib. These receptor sequences come from a human donor with alopecia areata.

On this clone: The junction and the germline gene differ at one end; a read error may be behind it. The V gene is TRBV29-1, the J gene TRBJ1-2; 7 bases align to TRBD1. Germline V lookup: CDR1 SQVTM, CDR2 ANQGSEA. This CDR3 comprises 13 residues. The CDR3 DNA reads as TGCAGTGTTGAGACAGGGACTAACTATGGCTACACCTTC. This gives the protein CSVETGTNYGYTF.

The chain has TRBV6-5 and TRBJ2-1; D gene uncertain. This CDR3 is built from 15 residues. The germline CDR1 and CDR2 sequences are MNHEY and SVGAGI. Trimming left V 6 bases short and J 3 bases short, with 15 bases between. CDR3 sequence reads: CASSPGDEGYNEQFF. DNA of the CDR3: TGTGCCAGCAGCCCTGGCGACGAAGGCTACAATGAGCAGTTCTTC.

V usage is TRBV29-1 and J usage is TRBJ2-1; D is uncertain. The V gene's germline CDR1 is SQVTM and CDR2 ANQGSEA. Trimming pared 3 bases from V and 1 base from J, leaving 13 bases between. The CDR3 length is 15 residues. The CDR3 nucleotides read TGCAGCGTTGAGTTGTCCTTACTTTCCTACAATGAGCAGTTCTTC. Residues: CSVELSLLSYNEQFF.

The V and J genes are TRBV27 and TRBJ1-1; D not certain. The germline V and J ends were trimmed by 6 bases and 0 bases, with 8 bases remaining between them. CDR1 MNHEY and CDR2 SMNVEV come from the germline V gene (reference sequence). This CDR3 is built from 13 residues. The chain's CDR3 is CASRVNLNTEAFF. The CDR3 DNA reads as TGTGCCAGCAGGGTTAATTTGAACACTGAAGCTTTCTTT.

The genes are TRBV9 and TRBJ1-3, with D unclear. The V gene's germline CDR1 is SGDLS and CDR2 YYNGEE. V lost 3 bases, J lost 0 bases, and 13 bases lay in between. The CDR3 totals 16 residues. CDR3 sequence (DNA): TGTGCCAGCAGCGGAAGGACGGGAAGCTCTGGAAACACCATATATTTT. Encoded protein: CASSGRTGSSGNTIYF. The variable domain in full, with the rest retrieved from reference TRBV9 and TRBJ1-3, is DSGVTQTPKHLITATGQRVTLRCSPRSGDLSVYWYQQSLDQGLQFLIQYYNGEERAKGNILERFSAQQFPDLHSELNLSSLELGDSALYFCASSGRTGSSGNTIYFGEGSWLTVV.

The rearrangement uses TRBV7-9 and TRBJ2-7; D not resolved. V was pared by 2 bases and J by 0 bases, with 8 bases between. This CDR3 comprises 14 residues. Germline lookup yields CDR1 SEHNR and CDR2 FQNEAQ (reference sequence). CDR3 sequence (DNA): TGTGCCAGCAGCTTAAGCGAGGTCTCCTACGAGCAGTACTTC. The encoded protein is CASSLSEVSYEQYF.

Note on this clone: The sample holds other DNA sequences that translate to the same CDR3. The chain uses TRBV4-1 and TRBJ2-1; D is ambiguous. V was clipped by 0 bases and J by 4 bases, with 4 bases between them. Germline assignment: CDR1 MGHRA and CDR2 YSYEKL. The CDR3 totals 13 residues. CDR3 region: CASSQDTYNEQFF. CDR3 DNA: TGCGCCAGCAGCCAAGACACTTACAATGAGCAGTTCTTC.

This clone showed up just a few times. V usage is TRBV29-1 and J usage is TRBJ1-2, with unresolved D. CDR1 is SQVTM and CDR2 is ANQGSEA in the germline V gene. V shed 3 bases and J shed 6 bases, with 8 bases lying between them. The CDR3 totals 11 residues. Here the CDR3 reads CSVDLGDGYTF. As DNA, the CDR3 is TGCAGCGTTGATTTGGGCGATGGCTACACCTTC.

The chain employs TRBV13 and TRBJ2-4; D not resolved. This CDR3 comprises 15 residues. Germline CDR1 reads PRHDT; CDR2 reads FYEKMQ (reference sequence). V shed 3 bases and J shed 0 bases, with 9 bases lying between them. CDR3 sequence reads: CASSLSRLAKNIQYF. CDR3 DNA sequence: TGTGCCAGCAGCTTGAGTCGTCTAGCCAAAAACATTCAGTACTTC.

V usage is TRBV7-2 and J usage is TRBJ2-3; D gene ambiguous. CDR1 is SGHTA, CDR2 FQGNSA, per germline. Deletions cut 1 base from V and 3 bases from J, with 14 bases between. The CDR3 has 16 amino acids. In nucleotides, the CDR3 is TGTGCCAGCAGCTTAGAGGCCGAACCAAGGACAGATACGCAGTATTTT. Translation: CASSLEAEPRTDTQYF.

V is TRBV29-1 and J is TRBJ2-7, with a possible D match to TRBD1 (6 bases). CDR1 is SQVTM and CDR2 is ANQGSEA in the germline V gene. The V and J ends lost 6 bases and 2 bases respectively, with 11 bases between them. CDR3 length: 12 residues. CDR3 nucleotide sequence: TGCAGCGTACCACAGGGCCCCTACGAGCAGTACTTC. Protein sequence: CSVPQGPYEQYF.

The chain couples TRBV30 to TRBJ2-1, with D hard to call. The CDR3 is 11 amino acids. Trimming cost V 4 bases and J 12 bases, with 13 bases left between them. Germline CDR1 GTSNPN, CDR2 SVGIG (reference sequence). This CDR3 is CAWNSGWGQFF. Here the CDR3 DNA reads TGTGCCTGGAATTCCGGGTGGGGGCAGTTCTTC.

This sequence joins TRBV7-8 and TRBJ1-1; a possible D gene is TRBD1 (5 bases). Between the trimmed V and J ends, which lost 5 bases and 1 base, there was a span of 29 bases. Germline CDR1 and CDR2: SGHVS and FQNEAQ. This CDR3 has 20 amino acids. CDR3: CASSLQPWEGRRARNTEAFF. CDR3 in DNA: TGTGCCAGCAGCCTCCAACCCTGGGAGGGACGGCGGGCAAGGAACACTGAAGCTTTCTTT.

V gene TRBV29-1 combines with J gene TRBJ2-7; TRBD1 aligns across 9 bases. The CDR3 is 13 residues long. Germline loops: CDR1 SQVTM, CDR2 ANQGSEA. The J segment lost 2 bases and the V segment lost 6 bases, leaving 5 bases of the junction unmatched. CDR3 protein: CSVADRGTYEQYF. CDR3 DNA: TGCAGCGTCGCGGACAGGGGCACCTACGAGCAGTACTTC.

On this clone itself: Other DNA sequences in the same sample also yield this CDR3. This chain uses TRBV5-1 with TRBJ2-1; 9 bases line up with TRBD1. The CDR3 covers 14 residues. The junction had 0 bases not matched to a gene; V was cut back by 0 bases and J by 5 bases. Germline assignment: CDR1 SGHRS and CDR2 YFSETQ. CDR3 bases: TGCGCCAGCAGCTTGGGGGACAGGGACAATGAGCAGTTCTTC. It codes for CASSLGDRDNEQFF.

The rearrangement joins TRBV5-6 to TRBJ2-3; 8 nucleotides align to TRBD2. J gave up 3 bases and V 2 bases, and 2 bases lay outside the gene matches. The CDR3 spans 14 residues. Germline lookup yields CDR1 SGHDT and CDR2 YYEEEE. CDR3: CASSLAGETDTQYF. CDR3 sequence (DNA): TGTGCCAGCAGCTTAGCGGGGGAGACAGATACGCAGTATTTT. The full variable domain, in which reference TRBV5-6 and TRBJ2-3 provide the parts outside the CDR3, is DAGVTQSPTHLIKTRGQQVTLRCSPKSGHDTVSWYQQALGQGPQFIFQYYEEEERQRGNFPDRFSGHQFPNYSSELNVNALLLGDSALYLCASSLAGETDTQYFGPGTRLTVL.

There are a few counts of this clone. V usage is TRBV4-1 and J usage is TRBJ2-5; no definite D call. The CDR3 sequence is 15 residues long. Germline loops: CDR1 MGHRA, CDR2 YSYEKL. Trimming shortened V by 1 base and J by 5 bases, and 14 bases separated the two germline ends. The CDR3 region is CASSQGDNAFETQYF. CDR3 DNA: TGCGCCAGCAGCCAAGGCGACAACGCCTTCGAGACCCAGTACTTC.

The chain joins TRBV6-5 to TRBJ2-5; 10 bases map to TRBD2. The CDR3 covers 13 residues. Germline-derived CDR1 and CDR2 are MNHEY and SVGAGI. V was clipped by 8 bases and J by 5 bases; unmatched bases: 5. In nucleotides, the CDR3 is TGTGCCAGCGAGGGACTAGCGCGGGAGACCCAGTACTTC. The encoded protein is CASEGLARETQYF.

This chain connects TRBV5-1 to TRBJ1-5, with 7 nucleotides matching TRBD1. After removal of 2 bases from V and 0 bases from J, the junction contained 2 bases not matched to a gene. Germline CDR1 is SGHRS and CDR2 is YFSETQ. This CDR3 comprises 15 residues. The CDR3 reads CASSLTGDSNQPQHF. DNA for the CDR3: TGCGCCAGCAGCTTAACAGGGGATAGCAATCAGCCCCAGCATTTT.

V gene TRBV7-3 combines with J gene TRBJ2-1; maybe TRBD2 (7 bases). The CDR3 sequence is 17 residues long. Germline CDR1 is SGHTA and CDR2 is FQGTGA. Trimming left V 5 bases short and J 3 bases short, with 20 bases between. Written as DNA, the CDR3 is TGTGCCAGCAGCCCACCTCCTCGGGGGGCCCTCTACAATGAGCAGTTCTTC. This sequence encodes CASSPPPRGALYNEQFF.

V usage is TRBV5-6 and J usage is TRBJ2-1; unclear D gene. CDR1 is SGHDT, CDR2 YYEEEE, per germline. The CDR3 extends over 12 amino acids. The germline V and J ends were trimmed by 0 bases and 7 bases, with 5 bases remaining between them. The CDR3 loop is CASSLVSNEQFF. CDR3 DNA: TGTGCCAGCAGCTTGGTCTCTAATGAGCAGTTCTTC.

This chain joins TRBV28 and TRBJ2-5; TRBD1 agrees at 7 bases. Gene TRBJ2-7 matches the end of the DNA better, so the J call may be wrong. This CDR3 region has 14 residues. The germline V gene has CDR1 MDHEN and CDR2 SYDVKM. The CDR3: CASSTLTGFYEQYF. DNA for the CDR3: TGTGCCAGCAGTACCTTGACAGGGTTCTACGAGCAGTACTTC.

This rearrangement joins TRBV11-1 to TRBJ2-1; D is perhaps TRBD1 or TRBD2 (5 bases each). In germline, CDR1 is SGHAT, CDR2 FQDESV (reference sequence). V lost 4 bases and J lost 10, with 11 bases in between. CDR3 length: 12 residues. The CDR3 coding sequence is TGTGCCAGCAGCTGGGGACCTCAGGAGCAGTTCTTC. It encodes CASSWGPQEQFF.

V is TRBV6-1 and J is TRBJ2-1; TRBD1 matches 7 bases. The CDR3 is 16 residues long. Per the germline V gene, CDR1 is MNHNS and CDR2 is SASEGT. After removal of 4 bases from V and 2 bases from J, the junction contained 8 bases not matched to a gene. This chain's CDR3 is CASSGLYRGPYNEQFF. In nucleotides, the CDR3 is TGTGCCAGCAGTGGACTCTACAGGGGCCCCTACAATGAGCAGTTCTTC.

This chain joins TRBV7-6 and TRBJ2-1, with D unresolved. Between the trimmed V and J ends, which lost 1 base and 6 bases, there was a span of 7 bases. The CDR3 totals 13 residues. Per the germline V gene, CDR1 is SGHVS and CDR2 is FNYEAQ. CDR3 in amino acids: CASSLVATNEQFF. The CDR3 bases are TGTGCCAGCAGCTTAGTCGCAACCAATGAGCAGTTCTTC. Looking up the rest from reference TRBV7-6 and TRBJ2-1 gives the full variable domain: GAGVSQSPRYKVTKRGQDVALRCDPISGHVSLYWYRQALGQGPEFLTYFNYEAQQDKSGLPNDRFSAERPEGSISTLTIQRTEQRDSAMYRCASSLVATNEQFFGPGTRLTVL.

This clone was seen once. The rearrangement joins TRBV11-2 to TRBJ1-1; tentatively, D is TRBD1 (5 bases). The CDR3 length is 13 residues. V lost 8 bases, J lost 6 bases, and 16 bases lay in between. CDR1 is SGHAT and CDR2 is FQNNGV in the germline V gene. CDR3 amino acids: CASLLGAGAEAFF. The CDR3 nucleotides read TGTGCCAGCCTACTTGGGGCGGGCGCTGAAGCTTTCTTT.

This chain connects TRBV11-2 to TRBJ2-1; no reliable D call. This CDR3 contains 12 residues. Deletions cut 5 bases from V and 9 bases from J, with 11 bases between. The germline CDR1 and CDR2 sequences are SGHAT and FQNNGV. CDR3 nucleotide sequence: TGTGCCAGCAGCCGCGGACGGAGTGAGCAGTTCTTC. It specifies CASSRGRSEQFF.

The chain couples TRBV9 to TRBJ2-7; D remains ambiguous. V lost 0 bases, J lost 3 bases, and 10 bases lay in between. The CDR3 consists of 14 residues. Germline V lookup: CDR1 SGDLS, CDR2 YYNGEE. CDR3 region: CASSVAGRDYEQYF. The CDR3 nucleotides are TGTGCCAGCAGCGTAGCGGGCCGAGACTACGAGCAGTACTTC.

This rearrangement joins TRBV29-1 to TRBJ1-1; D call uncertain. V was cut by 4 bases and J by 2 bases, with 8 bases left in between. Germline CDR1 and CDR2: SQVTM and ANQGSEA. The CDR3 runs to 12 residues. The CDR3 DNA reads as TGCAGCGTTGGGGCAGGCAACACTGAAGCTTTCTTT. Its protein product is CSVGAGNTEAFF.